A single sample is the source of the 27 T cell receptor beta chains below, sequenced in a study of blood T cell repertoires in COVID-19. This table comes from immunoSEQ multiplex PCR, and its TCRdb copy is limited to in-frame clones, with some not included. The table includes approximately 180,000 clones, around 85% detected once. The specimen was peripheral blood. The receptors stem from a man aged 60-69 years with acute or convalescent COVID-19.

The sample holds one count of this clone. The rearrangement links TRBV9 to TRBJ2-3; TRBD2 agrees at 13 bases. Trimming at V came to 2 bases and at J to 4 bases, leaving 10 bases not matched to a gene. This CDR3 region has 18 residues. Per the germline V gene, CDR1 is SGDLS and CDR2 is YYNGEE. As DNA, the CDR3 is TGTGCCAGCAGCGTTACCCTGACTAGCGGGAGGAGGGCAGATACGCAGTATTTT. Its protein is CASSVTLTSGRRADTQYF.

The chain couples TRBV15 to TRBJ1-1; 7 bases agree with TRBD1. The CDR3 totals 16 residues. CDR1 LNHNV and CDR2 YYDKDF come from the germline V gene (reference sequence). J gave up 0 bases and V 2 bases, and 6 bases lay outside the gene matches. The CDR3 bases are TGTGCCACCAGCAGAAAAACACAGGGGATGAACACTGAAGCTTTCTTT. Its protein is CATSRKTQGMNTEAFF.

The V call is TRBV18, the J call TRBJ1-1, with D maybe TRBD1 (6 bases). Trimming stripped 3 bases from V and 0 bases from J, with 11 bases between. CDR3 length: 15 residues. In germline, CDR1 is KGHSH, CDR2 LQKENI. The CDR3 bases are TGTGCCAGCTCACCCTTACAGGGACTGAACACTGAAGCTTTCTTT. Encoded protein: CASSPLQGLNTEAFF.

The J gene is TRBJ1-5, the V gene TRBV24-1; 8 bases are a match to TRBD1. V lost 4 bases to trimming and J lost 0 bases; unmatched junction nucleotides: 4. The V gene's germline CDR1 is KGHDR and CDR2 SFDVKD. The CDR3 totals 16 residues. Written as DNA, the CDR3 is TGTGCCACCAGTGACAACGACAGGGGTAGCAATCAGCCCCAGCATTTT. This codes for CATSDNDRGSNQPQHF.

This CDR3 is CASSLTGGTGELFF. CDR3 DNA: TGTGCCAGCAGCTTGACAGGGGGCACCGGGGAGCTGTTTTTT. The chain is built from TRBV11-1 and TRBJ2-2; 9 bases match TRBD1. This CDR3 has 14 amino acids. Germline CDR1 is SGHAT and CDR2 is FQDESV (reference sequence). V trimming: 3 bases; J trimming: 4 bases; junction bases outside the gene matches: 0.

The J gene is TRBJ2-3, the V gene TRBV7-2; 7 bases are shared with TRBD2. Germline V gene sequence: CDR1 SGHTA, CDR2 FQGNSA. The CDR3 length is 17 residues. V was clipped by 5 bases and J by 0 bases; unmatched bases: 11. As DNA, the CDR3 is TGTGCCAGCAGCCCCGCTAGCGGCGTTCTGAGCACAGATACGCAGTATTTT. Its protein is CASSPASGVLSTDTQYF.

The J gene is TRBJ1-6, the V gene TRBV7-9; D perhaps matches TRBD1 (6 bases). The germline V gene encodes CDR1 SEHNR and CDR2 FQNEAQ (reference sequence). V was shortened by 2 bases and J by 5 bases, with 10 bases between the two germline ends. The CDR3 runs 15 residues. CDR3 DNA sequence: TGTGCCAGCAGCTTACGGGACACGGATAATTCACCCCTCCACTTT. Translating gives CASSLRDTDNSPLHF.

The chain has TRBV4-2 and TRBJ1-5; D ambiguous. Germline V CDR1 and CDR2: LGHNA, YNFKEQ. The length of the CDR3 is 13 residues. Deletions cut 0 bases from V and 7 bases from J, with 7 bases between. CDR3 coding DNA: TGTGCCAGCAGCCAAGATCGAGTACAGCCCCAGCATTTT. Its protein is CASSQDRVQPQHF.

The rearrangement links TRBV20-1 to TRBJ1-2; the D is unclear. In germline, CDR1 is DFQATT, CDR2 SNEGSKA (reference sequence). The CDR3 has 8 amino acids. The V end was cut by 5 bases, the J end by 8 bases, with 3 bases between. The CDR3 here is CSAQGYTF. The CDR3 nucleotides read TGCAGTGCTCAGGGCTACACCTTC.

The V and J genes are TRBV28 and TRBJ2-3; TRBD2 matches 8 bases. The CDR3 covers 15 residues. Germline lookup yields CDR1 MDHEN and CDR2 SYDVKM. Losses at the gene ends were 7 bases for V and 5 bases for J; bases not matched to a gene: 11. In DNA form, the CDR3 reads TGTGCCAGCACCCCTCGGGGGGGGCCTGGAGATACGCAGTATTTT. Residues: CASTPRGGPGDTQYF.

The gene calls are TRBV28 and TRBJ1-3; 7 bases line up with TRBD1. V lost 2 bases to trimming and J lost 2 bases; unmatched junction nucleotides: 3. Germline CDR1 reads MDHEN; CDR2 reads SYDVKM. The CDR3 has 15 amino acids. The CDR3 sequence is CASSLPGTAGNTIYF. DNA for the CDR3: TGTGCCAGCAGTTTACCCGGGACAGCTGGAAACACCATATATTTT.

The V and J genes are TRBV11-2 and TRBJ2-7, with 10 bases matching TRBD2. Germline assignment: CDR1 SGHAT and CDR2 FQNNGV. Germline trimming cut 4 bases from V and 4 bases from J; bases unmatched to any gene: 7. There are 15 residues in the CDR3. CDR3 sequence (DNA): TGTGCCAGCAGCTCAACGGCTAGCGGGAGATACGAGCAGTACTTC. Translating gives CASSSTASGRYEQYF. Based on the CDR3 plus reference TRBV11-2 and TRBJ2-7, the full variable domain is EAGVAQSPRYKIIEKRQSVAFWCNPISGHATLYWYQQILGQGPKLLIQFQNNGVVDDSQLPKDRFSAERLKGVDSTLKIQPAKLEDSAVYLCASSSTASGRYEQYFGPGTRLTVT.

In DNA, the CDR3 is TGTGCCAGCAGTTTCGACGGAGTGGTGAACACTGAAGCTTTCTTT. Protein: CASSFDGVVNTEAFF. This chain uses TRBV27 with TRBJ1-1, with D hard to call. This CDR3 is built from 15 residues. The V gene's germline CDR1 is MNHEY and CDR2 SMNVEV (reference sequence). V dropped 3 bases and J dropped 0 bases, with 11 bases sitting between them.

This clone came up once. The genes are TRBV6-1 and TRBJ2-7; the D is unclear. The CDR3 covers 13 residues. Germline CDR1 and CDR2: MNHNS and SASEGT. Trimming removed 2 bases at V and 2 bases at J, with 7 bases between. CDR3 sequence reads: CASSEHTTYEQYF. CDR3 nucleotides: TGTGCCAGCAGTGAACACACAACCTACGAGCAGTACTTC.

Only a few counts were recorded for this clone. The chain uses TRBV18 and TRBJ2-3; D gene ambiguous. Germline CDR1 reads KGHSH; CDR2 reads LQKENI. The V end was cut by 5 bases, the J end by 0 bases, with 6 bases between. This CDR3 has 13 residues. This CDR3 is CASSTYSTDTQYF. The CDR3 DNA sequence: TGTGCCAGCTCAACCTATAGCACAGATACGCAGTATTTT.

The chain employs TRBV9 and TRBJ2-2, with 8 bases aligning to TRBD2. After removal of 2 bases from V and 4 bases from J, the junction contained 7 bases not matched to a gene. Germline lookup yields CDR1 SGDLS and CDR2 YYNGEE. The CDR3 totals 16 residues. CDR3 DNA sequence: TGTGCCAGCAGCGTCCGAGCGGGAGACCGCACCGGGGAGCTGTTTTTT. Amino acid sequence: CASSVRAGDRTGELFF.

CDR3 sequence: CASRRARAVIQVTDTQYF. Written as DNA, the CDR3 is TGTGCCAGCCGAAGGGCGAGGGCCGTGATTCAGGTCACAGATACGCAGTATTTT. The chain links TRBV27 to TRBJ2-3, with D maybe TRBD2 (5 bases). V lost 8 bases, J lost 2 bases, and 26 bases lay in between. Germline V gives CDR1 MNHEY, CDR2 SMNVEV (reference sequence). This CDR3 contains 18 residues.

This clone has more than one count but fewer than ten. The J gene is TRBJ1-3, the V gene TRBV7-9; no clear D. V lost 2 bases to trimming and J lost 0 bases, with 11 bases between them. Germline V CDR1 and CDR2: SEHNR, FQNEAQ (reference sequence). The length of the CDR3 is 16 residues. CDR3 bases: TGTGCCAGCAGCTTAAGGAGAGCGACCTCTGGAAACACCATATATTTT. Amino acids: CASSLRRATSGNTIYF.

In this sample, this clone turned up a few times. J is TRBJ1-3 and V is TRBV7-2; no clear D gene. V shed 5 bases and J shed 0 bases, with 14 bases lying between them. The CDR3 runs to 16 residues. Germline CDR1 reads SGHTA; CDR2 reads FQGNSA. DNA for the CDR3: TGTGCCAGCAGCCCGCACATAATCAGCTCTGGAAACACCATATATTTT. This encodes CASSPHIISSGNTIYF.

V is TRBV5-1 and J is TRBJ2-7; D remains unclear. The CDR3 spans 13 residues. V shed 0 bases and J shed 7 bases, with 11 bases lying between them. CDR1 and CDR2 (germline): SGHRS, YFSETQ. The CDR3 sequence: CASSLGPPVEQYF. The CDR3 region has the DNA TGCGCCAGCAGCTTGGGGCCCCCTGTAGAGCAGTACTTC.

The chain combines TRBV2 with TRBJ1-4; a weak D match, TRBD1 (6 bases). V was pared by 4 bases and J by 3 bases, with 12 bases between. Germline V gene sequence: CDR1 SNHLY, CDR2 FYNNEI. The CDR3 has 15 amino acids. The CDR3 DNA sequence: TGTGCCAGCAGTGGTCAGGGGCTAGCTAATGAAAAACTGTTTTTT. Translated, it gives CASSGQGLANEKLFF.

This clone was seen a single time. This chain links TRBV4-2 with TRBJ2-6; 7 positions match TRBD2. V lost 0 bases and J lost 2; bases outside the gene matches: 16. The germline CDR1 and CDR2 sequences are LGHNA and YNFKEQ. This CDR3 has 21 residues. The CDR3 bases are TGTGCCAGCAGCCAAGATTCCGGGGGGACGGGGTTAGTTGCTGGGGCCAACGTCCTGACTTTC. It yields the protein CASSQDSGGTGLVAGANVLTF.

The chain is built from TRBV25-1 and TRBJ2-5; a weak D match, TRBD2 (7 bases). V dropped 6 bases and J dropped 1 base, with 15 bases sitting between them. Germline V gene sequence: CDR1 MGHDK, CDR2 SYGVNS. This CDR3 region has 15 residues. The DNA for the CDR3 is TGTGCCAGCAGGAGGGGGGGCGCGGGCCAAGAGACCCAGTACTTC. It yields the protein CASRRGGAGQETQYF. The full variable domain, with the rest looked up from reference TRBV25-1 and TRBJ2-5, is EADIYQTPRYLVIGTGKKITLECSQTMGHDKMYWYQQDPGMELHLIHYSYGVNSTEKGDLSSESTVSRIRTEHFPLTLESARPSHTSQYLCASRRGGAGQETQYFGPGTRLLVL.

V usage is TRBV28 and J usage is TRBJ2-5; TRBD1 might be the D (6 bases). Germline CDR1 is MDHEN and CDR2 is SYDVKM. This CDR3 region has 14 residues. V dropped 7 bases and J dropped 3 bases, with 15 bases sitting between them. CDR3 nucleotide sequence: TGTGCCAGCACCCTTGGACAGACCGAAGAGACCCAGTACTTC. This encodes CASTLGQTEETQYF.

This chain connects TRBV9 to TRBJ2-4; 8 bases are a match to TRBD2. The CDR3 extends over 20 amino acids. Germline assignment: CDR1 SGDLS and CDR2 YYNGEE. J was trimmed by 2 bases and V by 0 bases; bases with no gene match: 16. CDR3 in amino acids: CASSVGVPGGPTGSKNIQYF. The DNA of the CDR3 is TGTGCCAGCAGCGTAGGGGTTCCGGGAGGGCCGACGGGGTCCAAAAACATTCAGTACTTC.

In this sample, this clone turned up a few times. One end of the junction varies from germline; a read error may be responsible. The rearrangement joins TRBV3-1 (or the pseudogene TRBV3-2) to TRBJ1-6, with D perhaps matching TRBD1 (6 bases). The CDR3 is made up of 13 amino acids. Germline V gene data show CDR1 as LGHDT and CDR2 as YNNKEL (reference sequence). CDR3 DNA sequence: TGTGCCAGCAGCCCGGACAGTAATCCACCCCTCCACTTT. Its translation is CASSPDSNPPLHF.

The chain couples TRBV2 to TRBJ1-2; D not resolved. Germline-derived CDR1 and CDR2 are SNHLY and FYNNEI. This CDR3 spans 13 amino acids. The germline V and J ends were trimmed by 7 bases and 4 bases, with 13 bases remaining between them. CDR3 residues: CASNPGSGYGYTF. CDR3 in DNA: TGTGCCAGCAATCCGGGATCGGGCTATGGCTACACCTTC.